This TCR beta chain was identified during a study of long-term antiretroviral therapy in people with HIV. Germline V lookup: CDR1 MDHEN, CDR2 SYDVKM. The CDR3 extends over 14 amino acids. The germline V and J ends were trimmed by 7 bases and 6 bases, with 13 bases remaining between them. The study, taken as a whole, reports: Post-ART, diversity grew, though it stayed under transplant donor control levels. The repertoire was dominated at all time points by clones expanded before ART. Specimens of blood were obtained during about 2003 to 2018, possibly under older ART regimens.

For this clone: What it binds is unknown.

The authors ran the immunoSEQ assay, v3.0, at survey level. This table comes from immunoSEQ multiplex PCR, and its TCRdb copy is limited to in-frame clones, with some not included. The sample has about 22,000 clones, roughly four fifths seen once. Each donor provided at least one pre-ART PBMC sample and at least two post-ART PBMC samples. Sequencing used unsorted PBMCs, obtained 0.5 years before starting antiretroviral therapy. The TCR sequence derives from a middle-aged man with HIV. The chain employs TRBV28 and TRBJ1-6, with no clear D. The CDR3 protein is CASKSGDFNSPLHF. Here the CDR3 DNA reads TGTGCCAGCAAAAGCGGAGACTTTAATTCACCCCTCCACTTT.